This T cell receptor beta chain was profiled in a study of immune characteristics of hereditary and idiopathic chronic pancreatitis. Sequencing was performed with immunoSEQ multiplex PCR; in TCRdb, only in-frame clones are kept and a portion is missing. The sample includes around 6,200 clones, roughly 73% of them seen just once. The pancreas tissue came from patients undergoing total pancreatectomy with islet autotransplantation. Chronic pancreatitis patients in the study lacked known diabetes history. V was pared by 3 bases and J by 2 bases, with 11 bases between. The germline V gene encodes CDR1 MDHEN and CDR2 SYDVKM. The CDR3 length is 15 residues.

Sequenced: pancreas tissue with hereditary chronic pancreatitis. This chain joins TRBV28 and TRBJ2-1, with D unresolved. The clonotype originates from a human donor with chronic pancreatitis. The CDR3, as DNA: TGTGCCAGCAGTTTTTCCCCGCTCACCTACAATGAGCAGTTCTTC. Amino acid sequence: CASSFSPLTYNEQFF.